This T cell receptor beta chain was documented in a study of T cell changes during pregnancy in multiple sclerosis. V lost 5 bases to trimming and J lost 6 bases; unmatched junction nucleotides: 9. The V gene's germline CDR1 is MNHEY and CDR2 SVGAGI. This CDR3 is built from 15 residues. Profiling relied on immunoSEQ multiplex PCR, and the TCRdb table lists in-frame clones only, not all of them. The sample includes roughly 93,000 clones, 80% to 95% of them seen just once. This chain uses TRBV6-5 with TRBJ2-2; the match to TRBD2 covers 7 bases. The input for sequencing was peripheral blood, taken before pregnancy. The source of this sequence is a female donor with multiple sclerosis, enrolled in a pregnancy study. The CDR3 nucleotides read TGTGCCAGCAGTCCCCTGGCGGGAGACGCCGGGGAGCTGTTTTTT. Translated: CASSPLAGDAGELFF.